The 5 T cell receptor beta chains below were found in one sample sequenced in a study of CD8 T cells in Susac syndrome. Random hexamers were used to reverse transcribe an amount of roughly 0.5 to 1 ug RNA. TCRdb passed the immunoSEQ multiplex PCR reads through MiXCR, listing each CDR3 protein once. The profile shows about 150,000 distinct CDR3 sequences, roughly 95% of them singletons. Input material: CD8+ T cells from PBMCs. These receptors originate from a human donor with multiple sclerosis.

V usage is TRBV5-4 and J usage is TRBJ2-7; 7 nucleotides agree with TRBD1. The CDR3 length is 15 residues. Germline-derived CDR1 and CDR2 are SGHNT and YYREEE (reference sequence). J gave up 1 base and V 4 bases, and 8 bases lay outside the gene matches. CDR3 sequence reads: CASSMTGIRSYEQYV. The CDR3 DNA reads as TGTGCCAGCAGCATGACAGGGATCCGGTCCTACGAGCAGTACGTC.

The chain joins TRBV23-1 to TRBJ2-3; TRBD2 aligns across 7 bases. TRBV23-1 is given ORF status, its function remaining uncertain. V dropped 1 base and J dropped 1; count of bases not matched to a gene: 2. This CDR3 has 15 residues. CDR3 sequence: CASSQYGGGTDTQYF. The CDR3 coding sequence is TGCGCCAGCAGTCAATATGGGGGGGGCACAGATACGCAGTATTTT.

The rearrangement links TRBV12-5 to TRBJ2-3; the match to TRBD1 covers 8 bases. V dropped 5 bases and J dropped 6; count of bases not matched to a gene: 10. This CDR3 contains 15 residues. Germline V lookup: CDR1 LGHNT, CDR2 FRNRAP. The CDR3 here is CASGVGSGGMDTQYF. CDR3 in DNA: TGTGCTAGTGGTGTCGGCTCAGGGGGCATGGATACGCAGTATTTT.

This clonotype has just one count. The chain uses TRBV12-3 or TRBV12-4 and TRBJ2-7, with TRBD1 as a possible D gene (5 bases). This CDR3 is built from 13 residues. The V and J ends lost 3 bases and 2 bases respectively, with 8 bases between them. Here the CDR3 reads CASSLDTPYEQYV. CDR3 sequence (DNA): TGTGCCAGCAGTTTGGACACTCCCTACGAGCAGTACGTC.

This chain uses TRBV9 with TRBJ2-2, with 9 positions matching TRBD1. Germline CDR1 reads SGDLS; CDR2 reads YYNGEE. With 1 base clipped from V and 7 bases from J, the junction kept 5 bases outside the gene matches. The CDR3 is made up of 15 amino acids. The CDR3 protein is CASSVWDRENGELFF. In DNA, the CDR3 is TGTGCCAGCAGCGTATGGGACAGGGAAAACGGGGAGCTGTTTTTT.